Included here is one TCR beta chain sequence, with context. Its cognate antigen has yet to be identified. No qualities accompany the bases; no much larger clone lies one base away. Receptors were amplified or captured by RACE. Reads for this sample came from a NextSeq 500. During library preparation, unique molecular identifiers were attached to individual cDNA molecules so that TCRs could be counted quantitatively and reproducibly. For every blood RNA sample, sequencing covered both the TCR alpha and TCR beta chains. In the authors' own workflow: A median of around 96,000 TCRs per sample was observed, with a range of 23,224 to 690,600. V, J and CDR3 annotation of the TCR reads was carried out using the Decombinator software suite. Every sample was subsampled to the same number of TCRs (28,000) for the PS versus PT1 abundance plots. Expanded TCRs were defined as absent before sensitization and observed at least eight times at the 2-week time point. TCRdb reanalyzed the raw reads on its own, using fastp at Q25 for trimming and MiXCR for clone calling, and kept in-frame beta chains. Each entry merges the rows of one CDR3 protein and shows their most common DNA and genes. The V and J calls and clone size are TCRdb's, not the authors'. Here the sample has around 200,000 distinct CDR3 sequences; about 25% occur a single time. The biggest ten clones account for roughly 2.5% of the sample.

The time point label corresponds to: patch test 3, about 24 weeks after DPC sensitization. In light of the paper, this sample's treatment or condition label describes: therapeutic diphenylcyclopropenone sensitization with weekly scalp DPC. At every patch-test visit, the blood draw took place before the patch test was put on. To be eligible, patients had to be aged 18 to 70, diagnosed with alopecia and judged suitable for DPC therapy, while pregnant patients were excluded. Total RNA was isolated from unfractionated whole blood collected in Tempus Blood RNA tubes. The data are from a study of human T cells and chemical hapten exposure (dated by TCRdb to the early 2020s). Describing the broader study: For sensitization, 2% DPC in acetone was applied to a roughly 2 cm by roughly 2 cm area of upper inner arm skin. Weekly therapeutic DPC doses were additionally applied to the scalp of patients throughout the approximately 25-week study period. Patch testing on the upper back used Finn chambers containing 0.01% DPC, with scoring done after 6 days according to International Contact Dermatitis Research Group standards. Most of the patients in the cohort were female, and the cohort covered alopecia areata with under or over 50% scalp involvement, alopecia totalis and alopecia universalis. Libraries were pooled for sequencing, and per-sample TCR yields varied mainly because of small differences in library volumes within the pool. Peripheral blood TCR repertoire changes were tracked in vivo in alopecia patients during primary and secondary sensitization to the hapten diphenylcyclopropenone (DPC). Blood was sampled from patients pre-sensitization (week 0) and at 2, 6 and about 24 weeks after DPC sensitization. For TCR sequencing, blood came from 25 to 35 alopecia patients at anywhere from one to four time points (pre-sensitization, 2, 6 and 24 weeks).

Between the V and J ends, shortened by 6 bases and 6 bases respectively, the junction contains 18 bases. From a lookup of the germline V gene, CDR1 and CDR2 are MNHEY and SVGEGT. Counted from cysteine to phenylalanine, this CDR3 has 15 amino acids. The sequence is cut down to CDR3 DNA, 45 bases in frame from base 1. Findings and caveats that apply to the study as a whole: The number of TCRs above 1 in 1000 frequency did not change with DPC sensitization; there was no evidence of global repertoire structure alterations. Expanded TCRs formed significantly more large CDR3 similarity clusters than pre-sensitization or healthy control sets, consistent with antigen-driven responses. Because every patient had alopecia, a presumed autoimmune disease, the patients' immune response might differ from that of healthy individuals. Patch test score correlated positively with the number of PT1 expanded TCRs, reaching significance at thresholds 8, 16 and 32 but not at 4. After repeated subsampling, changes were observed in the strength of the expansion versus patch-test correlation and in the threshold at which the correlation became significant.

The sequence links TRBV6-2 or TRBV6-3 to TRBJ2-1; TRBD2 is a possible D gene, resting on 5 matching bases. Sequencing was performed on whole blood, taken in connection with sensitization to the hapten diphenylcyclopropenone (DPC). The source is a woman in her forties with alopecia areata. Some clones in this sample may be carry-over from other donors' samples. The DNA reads TGTGCCAGCAGACGATCGGGGTCTTATAGCAATGAGCAGTTCTTC. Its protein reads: CASRRSGSYSNEQFF.